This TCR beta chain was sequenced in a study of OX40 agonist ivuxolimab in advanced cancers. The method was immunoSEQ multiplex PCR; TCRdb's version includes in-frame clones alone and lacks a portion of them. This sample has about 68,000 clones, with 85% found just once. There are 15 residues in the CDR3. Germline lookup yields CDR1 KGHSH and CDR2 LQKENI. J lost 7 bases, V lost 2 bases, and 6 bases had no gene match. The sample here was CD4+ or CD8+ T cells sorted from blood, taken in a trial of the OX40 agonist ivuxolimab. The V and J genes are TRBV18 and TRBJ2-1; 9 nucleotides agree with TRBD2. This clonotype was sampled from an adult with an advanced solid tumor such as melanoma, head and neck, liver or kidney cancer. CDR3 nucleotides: TGTGCCAGCTCACCAGTCGAGACTAGCGGTAATGAGCAGTTCTTC. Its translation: CASSPVETSGNEQFF. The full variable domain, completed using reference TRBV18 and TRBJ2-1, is NAGVMQNPRHLVRRRGQEARLRCSPMKGHSHVYWYRQLPEEGLKFMVYLQKENIIDESGMPKERFSAEFPKEGPSILRIQQVVRGDSAAYFCASSPVETSGNEQFFGPGTRLTVL.